The 23 T cell receptor beta chains listed next were all sequenced from one sample in a study of spatial heterogeneity in lung cancer. TCRdb passed the 5' RACE reads through MiXCR, listing each CDR3 protein once. The sample shows about 10,000 distinct CDR3 sequences, 3.5% to 4% of them seen only once. The time point here: blood taken at disease recurrence. Without sorting, whole RNA was sequenced from tumor, nontumor lung or frozen PBMC. Specimen: PBMCs, collected at recurrence. These receptors all stem from a female donor with early-stage non-small cell lung cancer.

In regard to this clonotype: This beta chain represents an off-target read in a library built for alpha chains; its size is of limited meaning. The gene calls are TRBV7-8 and TRBJ2-5; D uncertain. Germline values: CDR1 SGHVS, CDR2 FQNEAQ. Trimming shortened V by 0 bases and J by 0 bases, and 8 bases separated the two germline ends. The CDR3 is 15 amino acids. CDR3 sequence: CASSLATRNQETQYF. CDR3 coding DNA: TGTGCCAGCAGCTTAGCAACCAGGAACCAAGAGACCCAGTACTTC.

This clonotype was counted only a few times. For a library built for alpha chains, this beta chain is a stray read; little rests on its size. The chain recombines TRBV12-3 or TRBV12-4 with TRBJ2-3, with 8 bases that match TRBD2. The CDR3 is made up of 14 amino acids. The ends lost 5 bases at V and 4 bases at J; junction bases unmatched: 5. CDR3 bases: TGTGCCAGCAGTCGGACTAGCTCGGCAGATACGCAGTATTTT. It translates to CASSRTSSADTQYF.

This clonotype was observed once. The size of this beta chain means little, since it is a stray read in a library made for alpha chains. The chain links TRBV7-2 to TRBJ2-7, with 9 bases aligning to TRBD2. Germline-derived CDR1 and CDR2 are SGHTA and FQGNSA. CDR3 size: 13 residues. The V gene end was trimmed by 6 bases and the J gene end by 3 bases; junction bases not matched to a gene: 3. The DNA for the CDR3 is TGTGCCAGCAGGGAAGCGGGGGGCTACGAGCAGTACTTC. It specifies CASREAGGYEQYF.

This clonotype was recorded many times. This beta chain is a stray sequence in a library constructed for alpha chains; its clone size is not meaningful. The chain carries TRBV12-3 or TRBV12-4 and TRBJ2-5; D is unresolved. CDR3 length: 13 residues. With 2 bases removed from V and 7 bases from J, the gap between germline ends came to 11 bases. The CDR3 DNA follows: TGTGCCAGCAGTTTAAGACACCTCGGGACCCAGTACTTC. Residues: CASSLRHLGTQYF.

This clonotype was observed many times. The library was prepared for alpha chains; this beta chain is a stray read, so its frequency means little. The rearrangement links TRBV6-6 to TRBJ1-1; TRBD1 matches 10 bases. The V segment lost 10 bases and the J segment 4 bases; nucleotides outside the gene matches: 21. Germline V gives CDR1 MNHNY, CDR2 SVGAGI (reference sequence). The CDR3 is 18 amino acids. In DNA, the CDR3 is TGTGCCATCCCCACCACCCAGACAGGGGGCGCGGAGGTCACTGAAGCTTTCTTT. The encoded protein is CAIPTTQTGGAEVTEAFF.

This clonotype was seen ten or more times. A library prepared for alpha chains yielded this beta chain as an off-target read; its size is of little meaning. The chain employs TRBV20-1 and TRBJ2-7, with D perhaps TRBD2 (5 bases). V was trimmed by 3 bases and J by 4 bases, leaving 13 bases between them. Germline loops: CDR1 DFQATT, CDR2 SNEGSKA (reference sequence). The CDR3 length is 13 residues. DNA of the CDR3: TGCAGTGCTAGTGGGTGGACGGGGTACGAGCAGTACTTC. Its protein is CSASGWTGYEQYF.

Note on this clonotype: This beta chain is a stray sequence in a library constructed for alpha chains; its clone size is not meaningful. The chain uses TRBV6-1 and TRBJ2-3, with 9 bases lining up with TRBD1. CDR1 MNHNS and CDR2 SASEGT come from the germline V gene. There are 15 residues in the CDR3. V was clipped by 5 bases and J by 2 bases; unmatched bases: 5. The CDR3 here is CASSRTGVVTDTQYF. In nucleotides, the CDR3 is TGTGCCAGCAGTAGGACAGGGGTCGTCACAGATACGCAGTATTTT.

This clonotype was recorded at least ten times. At one of its ends the junction is not consistent with the germline gene, which may arise from a read error. Being off target in a library aimed at alpha chains, this beta chain has a size of little meaning. This chain uses TRBV7-9 with TRBJ2-1, with 9 bases that match TRBD1. The CDR3 consists of 17 residues. Germline CDR1 is SEHNR and CDR2 is FQNEAQ (reference sequence). CDR3 residues: CANSPYLQGAVYNEQFF. CDR3 in DNA: TGTGCCAACAGCCCATACCTACAGGGGGCAGTCTACAATGAGCAGTTCTTC.

This clonotype was seen many times. Because the library targeted alpha chains, this beta chain is an off-target read whose size means little. This CDR3 is CASSSGPNYEQYF. CDR3 nucleotide sequence: TGTGCCAGCAGCTCGGGACCCAACTACGAGCAGTACTTC. This chain connects TRBV7-6 to TRBJ2-7, with D possibly being TRBD1 or TRBD2 (5 bases each). The germline CDR1 and CDR2 sequences are SGHVS and FNYEAQ. The V end lost 4 bases, the J end lost 3 bases, and 10 bases lay between the germline ends. This CDR3 has 13 residues.

This clonotype ranks as medium-sized. As an off-target read in a library built for alpha chains, this beta chain has a frequency of little significance. The chain couples TRBV28 to TRBJ1-3; TRBD1 is a possible D gene (6 bases). V gave up 2 bases and J gave up 8 bases, with 13 bases separating them. CDR3 length: 14 residues. Per germline, CDR1 MDHEN and CDR2 SYDVKM. The CDR3 protein is CASSLRQVGHTIYF. As DNA, the CDR3 is TGTGCCAGCAGTTTAAGACAGGTCGGTCACACCATATATTTT.

This clonotype counts as medium-sized. The size of this beta chain means little, since it is a stray read in a library made for alpha chains. The chain combines TRBV5-1 with TRBJ1-5, with TRBD1 identical over 8 bases. Germline CDR1 reads SGHRS; CDR2 reads YFSETQ. CDR3 length: 15 residues. V trimming: 0 bases; J trimming: 4 bases; junction bases outside the gene matches: 3. The CDR3 is CASSLETGANQPQHF. In DNA form, the CDR3 reads TGCGCCAGCAGCTTGGAGACAGGGGCTAATCAGCCCCAGCATTTT.

In this sample, this clonotype turned up a few times. This beta chain turned up in a library designed for alpha chains; as an off-target read, its abundance says little. The V call is TRBV18, the J call TRBJ1-1; D is uncertain. With 3 bases removed from V and 0 bases from J, the gap between germline ends came to 5 bases. The germline CDR1 and CDR2 sequences are KGHSH and LQKENI. The CDR3 spans 13 residues. CDR3 loop: CASSPSMNTEAFF. CDR3 in DNA: TGTGCCAGCTCACCGTCAATGAACACTGAAGCTTTCTTT.

The table lists this clonotype with many counts. Being off target in a library aimed at alpha chains, this beta chain has a size of little meaning. The rearrangement uses TRBV28 and TRBJ1-5, with D uncertain. Per the germline V gene, CDR1 is MDHEN and CDR2 is SYDVKM. The CDR3 is 15 residues long. V lost 2 bases to trimming and J lost 3 bases, with 11 bases between them. Written as DNA, the CDR3 is TGTGCCAGCAGTTTAGGATCTCCCCCCAATCAGCCCCAGCATTTT. This gives the protein CASSLGSPPNQPQHF.

This clonotype was observed at least ten times. This beta chain slipped into a library made for alpha chains as a stray read, so its size is not meaningful. The genes are TRBV7-2 and TRBJ2-1, with D uncertain. With 6 bases removed from V and 0 bases from J, the gap between germline ends came to 12 bases. Per the germline V gene, CDR1 is SGHTA and CDR2 is FQGNSA. CDR3 length: 15 residues. In DNA, the CDR3 is TGTGCCAGCAGGCAATCGGTTCGCTCCTACAATGAGCAGTTCTTC. Translation gives CASRQSVRSYNEQFF.

Ten or more counts support this clonotype. For a library built for alpha chains, this beta chain is a stray read; little rests on its size. V usage is TRBV29-1 and J usage is TRBJ2-2, with 8 bases lining up with TRBD1. The germline V gene has CDR1 SQVTM and CDR2 ANQGSEA. V gave up 2 bases and J gave up 6 bases; unmatched junction bases: 2. This CDR3 contains 13 residues. CDR3 DNA sequence: TGCAGCGTTGAACAGGGGGCTCCCGGGGAGCTGTTTTTT. Its translation: CSVEQGAPGELFF.

At least ten counts were recorded for this clonotype. Since the library was made to target alpha chains, this beta chain is a stray read and its abundance is not meaningful. The chain combines TRBV3-1 with TRBJ2-4; TRBD2 matches 14 bases. Germline lookup yields CDR1 LGHDT and CDR2 YNNKEL (reference sequence). The junction had 6 bases not matched to a gene; V was cut back by 5 bases and J by 0 bases. The CDR3 loop spans 18 amino acids. Here the CDR3 DNA reads TGTGCCAGCAGCACCGGGACTAGCGGGGGCGTAGCCAAAAACATTCAGTACTTC. Residues: CASSTGTSGGVAKNIQYF.

At least ten counts were recorded for this clonotype. The library was built for alpha chains, so this beta chain is an off-target read and its size means little. The chain combines TRBV2 with TRBJ2-7, with D maybe TRBD1 (6 bases). In germline, CDR1 is SNHLY, CDR2 FYNNEI. The CDR3 extends over 16 amino acids. With 1 base removed from V and 5 bases from J, the gap between germline ends came to 18 bases. The CDR3: CASSEGQTGQGNEQYF. The CDR3 nucleotides are TGTGCCAGCAGTGAAGGACAGACGGGGCAGGGGAACGAGCAGTACTTC.

About this clonotype itself: The library was prepared for alpha chains; this beta chain is a stray read, so its frequency means little. This sequence joins TRBV6-1 and TRBJ2-7; no reliable D call. V was clipped by 3 bases and J by 3 bases, with 9 bases between them. Germline loops: CDR1 MNHNS, CDR2 SASEGT. This CDR3 region has 13 residues. The CDR3 nucleotides read TGTGCCAGCAGTGACGGGCTATACTACGAGCAGTACTTC. Translated: CASSDGLYYEQYF.

This clonotype was observed at least ten times. The library was designed around alpha chains, so this beta chain is a stray read whose abundance carries little weight. The chain combines TRBV5-4 with TRBJ2-2; TRBD1 or TRBD2 may be the D gene (7 bases each). Germline CDR1 reads SGHNT; CDR2 reads YYREEE (reference sequence). Trimming took 1 base from V and 5 from J, leaving 15 bases between them. This CDR3 spans 16 amino acids. The CDR3, as DNA: TGTGCCAGCAGCTTGCCCCCAGGGGGGGGTACCGGGGAGCTGTTTTTT. It is translated as CASSLPPGGGTGELFF.

This clonotype was seen at least ten times. This beta chain is an off-target read within a library intended for alpha chains, so its frequency means little. CDR3 protein: CASSPGLAGGLRRTDTQYF. CDR3 bases: TGCGCCAGCAGCCCAGGACTAGCGGGGGGCCTACGTCGAACAGATACGCAGTATTTT. This chain joins TRBV5-1 and TRBJ2-3; 14 nucleotides line up with TRBD2. Germline V CDR1 and CDR2: SGHRS, YFSETQ. This CDR3 comprises 19 residues. Losses at the gene ends were 4 bases for V and 3 bases for J; bases not matched to a gene: 13.

This clonotype occurred many times. The library was prepared for alpha chains; this beta chain is a stray read, so its frequency means little. CDR3 in DNA: TGTGCCAGCAGCTGGACAGGTTACGAGCAGTACTTC. Encoded protein: CASSWTGYEQYF. This sequence joins TRBV7-3 and TRBJ2-7, with 7 bases that match TRBD1. Per the germline V gene, CDR1 is SGHTA and CDR2 is FQGTGA. V gave up 4 bases and J gave up 4 bases; unmatched junction bases: 1. The CDR3 contains 12 residues.

There are many counts of this clonotype. This beta chain came through as a stray read in a library set up for alpha chains, and its size says little. Written as DNA, the CDR3 is TGTGCCAGCAGTTTAGCGGGGGGGCCAAATGAGCAGTTCTTC. Amino acid sequence: CASSLAGGPNEQFF. The rearrangement joins TRBV12-3 or TRBV12-4 to TRBJ2-1, with D possibly TRBD2 on 7 matching bases. The CDR3 totals 14 residues. Trimming pared 0 bases from V and 7 bases from J, leaving 10 bases between.

Ten or more counts support this clonotype. This beta chain slipped into a library made for alpha chains as a stray read, so its size is not meaningful. The genes are TRBV7-3 and TRBJ2-2; no clear D. Germline values: CDR1 SGHTA, CDR2 FQGTGA. This CDR3 is 14 amino acids long. V was shortened by 1 base and J by 2 bases, with 5 bases between the two germline ends. The DNA of the CDR3 is TGTGCCAGCAGCTTAATGGACAACACCGGGGAGCTGTTTTTT. Translation: CASSLMDNTGELFF.